Listed below are T cell receptor beta chains from one sample, sequenced in a study of identifying expanded T cells in peripheral blood. Sequencing used immunoSEQ multiplex PCR; TCRdb keeps in-frame clones, though not all of them. Among more than 90,000 clones listed, around 85% were seen once. Sequences were obtained from blood. These receptors originate from a person aged 18 to 69 in good health. Both conserved end residues are part of each CDR3. D genes are given only for firm matches. A clone size is listed for some rows: how often the clone was seen (once, few, many), or a class if it is expanded.

>TRBJ2-7|NA|NA|TRBV6-1
TGTGCCAGCAGTTCCTTAGGGCACCGGGGGCACGAGCAGTACTTC
CASSSLGHRGHEQYF
>TRBJ2-7|TRBD2|NA|TRBV2
TGTGCCAGCAGTGAAGCGCCCTTATCGTCCCCTAGCGGCAACTACGAGCAGTACTTC
CASSEAPLSSPSGNYEQYF
>TRBJ1-6|NA|few|TRBV5-1
TGCGCCAGCAGCATACAGGGCTCCAGGAATTCACCCCTCCACTTT
CASSIQGSRNSPLHF
>TRBJ1-2|NA|NA|TRBV4-2
TGTGCCAGCAGCCAAGATAGGGACGGCGGGGATGGCTACACCTTC
CASSQDRDGGDGYTF
>TRBJ2-7|NA|once|TRBV6-4
TGTGCCAGCAGTTCGTCTGGGGGGCTAAAATCCTACGAGCAGTACTTC
CASSSSGGLKSYEQYF
>TRBJ2-7|NA|NA|TRBV5-6
TGTGCCAGCAGCGAATTCCGGGACGGAAGCTACGAGCAGTACTTC
CASSEFRDGSYEQYF
>TRBJ2-7|NA|NA|TRBV6-5
TGTGCCAGCAGTTATGGGCGCAGGGCCTCCTACGAGCAGTACTTC
CASSYGRRASYEQYF
>TRBJ2-6|NA|NA|TRBV9
TGTGCCAGCAAACCTCCTGGGGCCAACGTCCTGACTTTC
CASKPPGANVLTF
>TRBJ2-1|TRBD2|NA|TRBV5-1
TGCGCCAGCAGCTCGTTAGCGGGGCCTTCCTACAATGAGCAGTTCTTC
CASSSLAGPSYNEQFF
>TRBJ2-2|NA|NA|TRBV7-2
TGTGCCAGCAGCTCTAGACACGCGAACACCGGGGAGCTGTTTTTT
CASSSRHANTGELFF
>TRBJ1-1|NA|once|TRBV10-2
TGCGCCAGCGCCGAGGAACAGGGAGACACTGAAGCTTTCTTT
CASAEEQGDTEAFF
>TRBJ1-6|NA|once|TRBV5-5
TGTGCCAGCAGCTGGGAGGTCCTTAATAATTCACCCCTCCACTTT
CASSWEVLNNSPLHF
>TRBJ2-3|NA|NA|TRBV7-6
TGTGCCAGCAGCTTAGGACGAGCCCGGGGGGATACGCAGTATTTT
CASSLGRARGDTQYF
>TRBJ2-7|NA|NA|TRBV5-6
TGTGCCAGCAGCTTGGCGTACGAGCAGTACTTC
CASSLAYEQYF
>TRBJ1-5|NA|NA|TRBV19
TGTGCCAGTAGTTGGGACACCTCGTATAGCAATCAGCCCCAGCATTTT
CASSWDTSYSNQPQHF
>TRBJ2-7|NA|NA|TRBV28
TGTGCCAGCAGATCGACAGGATACTTCTCCAGGCAGTACTTC
CASRSTGYFSRQYF
>TRBJ1-3|NA|NA|TRBV7-2
TGTGCCAGCAGCGCCGGTGGGGCTTGGGCTGGAAACACCATATATTTT
CASSAGGAWAGNTIYF
>TRBJ2-5|NA|NA|TRBV2
TGTGCCAGCAGTGAACGCCAGGGCGGGACCCAGTACTTC
CASSERQGGTQYF
>TRBJ2-5|TRBD2|NA|TRBV5-1
TGCGCCAGCAGGGGGGGCATAGCGGGGTTACAAGAGACCCAGTACTTC
CASRGGIAGLQETQYF
>TRBJ2-7|TRBD1|NA|TRBV7-2
TGTGCCAGCAGCCAAAACAGGGGCTCGGAGCAGTACTTC
CASSQNRGSEQYF
>TRBJ1-6|TRBD1|NA|TRBV7-2
TGTGCCAGCAGCGCGGGACAGGGCGGTAATCCACCCCTCCACTTT
CASSAGQGGNPPLHF
>TRBJ2-1|NA|few|TRBV7-9
TGTGCCAGCAGCCACTTCGGCGCAGGGTTCCATGAGCAGTTCTTC
CASSHFGAGFHEQFF
>TRBJ2-1|NA|NA|TRBV7-2
TGTGCCAGCAGCTATAACGTAGTAGGGAATGAGCAGTTCTTC
CASSYNVVGNEQFF
>TRBJ2-7|TRBD2|NA|TRBV7-2
TGTGCCAGCAGCTTAGTCGCGGGGGAGGTCGAGCAGTACTTC
CASSLVAGEVEQYF
>TRBJ2-3|NA|NA|TRBV10-1
TGCGCCAGCAGTGATGGCGCCAGAGATACGCAGTATTTT
CASSDGARDTQYF
>TRBJ1-5|NA|NA|TRBV4-1
TGCGCCAGCAGCCAACTTAGGGCAGGTAATCAGCCCCAGCATTTT
CASSQLRAGNQPQHF
>TRBJ1-4|TRBD1|NA|TRBV4-3
TGCGCCAGCAGCCAAGATGGTGATCCAGGGGGTAGGGAAAAACTGTTTTTT
CASSQDGDPGGREKLFF
>TRBJ2-2|TRBD1|few|TRBV7-2
TGTGCCAGCAGCCCCCCGGGGACAGGGCTCACCGGGGAGCTGTTTTTT
CASSPPGTGLTGELFF
>TRBJ2-7|NA|NA|TRBV4-3
TGCGCCAGCAGCCAAGACCCAGGCGGCACTCCAAGCCTGTACTTC
CASSQDPGGTPSLYF
>TRBJ2-3|NA|NA|TRBV10-3
TGTGCCATCGGGGCAGGACAGTTGACTAGCACAGATACGCAGTATTTT
CAIGAGQLTSTDTQYF
>TRBJ2-3|TRBD2|NA|TRBV7-2
TGTGCCAGCAGCTTCAGTTCTAGCGGGGGGGTTTCGAGCACAGATACGCAGTATTTT
CASSFSSSGGVSSTDTQYF
>TRBJ1-1|NA|NA|TRBV6-6
TGTGCCAGCAGTTACCAAGGGGAAGTAGGCACTGAAGCTTTCTTT
CASSYQGEVGTEAFF
>TRBJ1-1|NA|once|TRBV7-2
TGTGCCAGCAGCGCCTCTGAGATTTTGAACACTGAAGCTTTCTTT
CASSASEILNTEAFF
>TRBJ2-1|NA|NA|TRBV19
TGTGCCAGTAGTCCGACGACTTTGGAGCAGTTCTTC
CASSPTTLEQFF
>TRBJ1-2|TRBD1|NA|TRBV29-1
TGCAGCGTTGAAGTATGGCAGGGGGCCTATGGCTACACCTTC
CSVEVWQGAYGYTF
>TRBJ1-2|NA|NA|TRBV2
TGTGCCCGCGCTCTGCCTCCTAACTATGGCTACACCTTC
CARALPPNYGYTF
>TRBJ2-7|NA|few|TRBV19
TGTGCCAGTAGTATGGCGCGGGGGCGATACGAGCAGTACTTC
CASSMARGRYEQYF
>TRBJ2-3|TRBD2|NA|TRBV13
TGTGCCAGCAGCTTACCGGGACTAGCGGGGCCAGATACGCAGTATTTT
CASSLPGLAGPDTQYF
>TRBJ1-3|NA|once|TRBV7-2
TGTGCCAGCAGCTTAGTCTCGGGGGTAGCTGGAAACACCATATATTTT
CASSLVSGVAGNTIYF
>TRBJ2-3|TRBD1|NA|TRBV6-5
TGTGCCAGCAGCTTCCTACAGGGGGCAGGTACGCAGTATTTT
CASSFLQGAGTQYF
>TRBJ2-5|TRBD1|NA|TRBV15
TGTGCCACCAGCAGGACAGGGCGAGAGACCCAGTACTTC
CATSRTGRETQYF
>TRBJ1-1|NA|NA|TRBV6-4
TGTGCCAGCAGTGACTCGGACAAAGGGACTGAAGCTTTCTTT
CASSDSDKGTEAFF
>TRBJ1-6|NA|few|TRBV10-3
TGTGCCATCAGTGATACGGCAAGGATAAATTCACCCCTCCACTTT
CAISDTARINSPLHF
>TRBJ1-4|NA|NA|TRBV7-8
TGTGCCAGCAGCGACACAGGGATAAATGAAAAACTGTTTTTT
CASSDTGINEKLFF
>TRBJ1-4|TRBD1|NA|TRBV9
TGTGCCAGCAGCGCTCTGGGGGACAGTGACGAAAAACTGTTTTTT
CASSALGDSDEKLFF
>TRBJ2-3|TRBD2|NA|TRBV4-3
TGCGCCAGCAGCCAAGATCTAGCGGGAGCTGATGATACGCAGTATTTT
CASSQDLAGADDTQYF
>TRBJ2-3|NA|NA|TRBV6-5
TGTGCCAGCAGGAGGGAGACAGATACGCAGTATTTT
CASRRETDTQYF
>TRBJ2-7|TRBD1|NA|TRBV7-8
TGTGCCAGCAGCTGGGGGACAGGGGAGACGTTCGAGCAGTACTTC
CASSWGTGETFEQYF
>TRBJ1-3|NA|NA|TRBV9
TGTGCCAGCAGCGCCCTGGCGACCTCTGGAAACACCATATATTTT
CASSALATSGNTIYF
>TRBJ1-2|NA|NA|TRBV11-2
TGTGCCAGCAGCTTAGACCCAAATCTTGGCTACACCTTC
CASSLDPNLGYTF
>TRBJ2-5|TRBD2|NA|TRBV11-2
TGTGCCAGCGGAGCGGGGAGGGAGACCCAGTACTTC
CASGAGRETQYF
>TRBJ2-6|NA|NA|TRBV19
TGTGCCAGTAGTATCCGGTTCTCTGGGGCCAACGTCCTGACTTTC
CASSIRFSGANVLTF